One and the same sample provided the 25 T cell receptor beta chains below, sequenced in a study of cytomegalovirus exposure and HLA in healthy donors. The PCR employed 60 Vbeta primers together with 13 Jbeta primers. The data were produced by immunoSEQ multiplex PCR, yet TCRdb's version contains in-frame clones alone and is incomplete. The repertoire holds a few hundred thousand clones, with 60% to 80% as singletons. Sequenced material: PBMCs. These receptors were collected from a young man in good health and CMV-seronegative.

The chain employs TRBV7-9 and TRBJ1-6; tentative D call: TRBD1 (5 bases). Trimming took off 5 bases at V and 11 bases at J, with 19 bases between the two ends. The CDR3 is 15 residues long. The germline V gene has CDR1 SEHNR and CDR2 FQNEAQ (reference sequence). As DNA, the CDR3 is TGTGCCAGCAGCAGGAGCGGGGGGAGCACGCCACCCCTCCACTTT. Its protein is CASSRSGGSTPPLHF.

The chain uses TRBV9 and TRBJ2-3; the D gene is possibly TRBD2 (7 bases). CDR3 length: 15 amino acids. V gave up 4 bases and J gave up 6 bases, with 18 bases separating them. Germline CDR1 and CDR2: SGDLS and YYNGEE. The CDR3 DNA is TGTGCCAGCAGCTCTCAGGCGGGGGCAGGGGATACGCAGTATTTT. This sequence encodes CASSSQAGAGDTQYF.

The CDR3 reads CASSYRGEAFF. CDR3 DNA: TGTGCCAGCAGCTACAGGGGTGAAGCTTTCTTT. The J gene is TRBJ1-1, the V gene TRBV11-3; 7 bases map to TRBD1. In germline, CDR1 is SGHNT, CDR2 YENEEA. Trimming removed 4 bases from V and 7 bases from J; junction bases left unmatched: 0. The CDR3 sequence is 11 residues long.

V usage is TRBV30 and J usage is TRBJ2-3, with D maybe TRBD2 (6 bases). CDR1 and CDR2 (germline): GTSNPN, SVGIG (reference sequence). This CDR3 comprises 14 residues. The V gene lost 0 bases and the J gene lost 0 bases, with 7 bases spanning the gap. CDR3: CAWSVGTSTDTQYF. CDR3 DNA: TGTGCCTGGAGTGTAGGGACTAGCACAGATACGCAGTATTTT.

The J gene is TRBJ2-4, the V gene TRBV6-5; possibly TRBD1 for D (5 bases). CDR1 and CDR2 from the germline V gene are MNHEY and SVGAGI. Between the trimmed V and J ends, which lost 2 bases and 1 base, there was a span of 9 bases. The CDR3 has 15 residues. Here the CDR3 reads CASSYGADAKNIQYF. The CDR3 bases are TGTGCCAGCAGTTACGGGGCCGATGCCAAAAACATTCAGTACTTC.

The rearrangement joins TRBV29-1 to TRBJ2-1; 8 bases align to TRBD2. Looked up from germline, CDR1 is SQVTM and CDR2 is ANQGSEA. The V gene end was trimmed by 7 bases and the J gene end by 9 bases; junction bases not matched to a gene: 17. The CDR3 loop spans 15 amino acids. CDR3 DNA sequence: TGCAGCGGGGTACTAGCGGAGGGATTTCCTGGTGAGCAGTTCTTC. Its protein product is CSGVLAEGFPGEQFF.

The chain carries TRBV29-1 and TRBJ2-1, with a possible D match to TRBD1 (6 bases). The CDR3 sequence is 12 residues long. Germline V gene sequence: CDR1 SQVTM, CDR2 ANQGSEA. V shed 6 bases and J shed 1 base, with 7 bases lying between them. CDR3 nucleotides: TGCAGCGTCGACAGGTCCTACAATGAGCAGTTCTTC. Translating it yields CSVDRSYNEQFF.

The count of this clone is one. The V call is TRBV7-9, the J call TRBJ2-7, with 9 bases aligning to TRBD1. Germline V gene lookup returns CDR1 SEHNR and CDR2 FQNEAQ (reference sequence). Unmatched junction bases numbered 5, after V lost 0 bases and J lost 5 bases. The CDR3 extends over 15 amino acids. CDR3 in DNA: TGTGCCAGCAGCTTAGCGGGGACAGGGCTACACGAGCAGTACTTC. Its protein is CASSLAGTGLHEQYF.

This clone showed up just a few times. This rearrangement joins TRBV29-1 to TRBJ2-2; D possibly corresponds to TRBD1 (6 bases). Trimming left V 4 bases short and J 0 bases short, with 9 bases between. The CDR3 is 14 amino acids. Germline assignment: CDR1 SQVTM and CDR2 ANQGSEA. Here the CDR3 DNA reads TGCAGCGTTGGCAAGGGGGCGAACACCGGGGAGCTGTTTTTT. It is translated as CSVGKGANTGELFF.

The CDR3 loop is CASSFGPGSGYTF. In DNA form, the CDR3 reads TGTGCCAGCAGTTTCGGGCCGGGGAGCGGCTACACCTTC. The chain carries TRBV28 and TRBJ1-2; D gene ambiguous. Germline CDR1 reads MDHEN; CDR2 reads SYDVKM. The CDR3 runs 13 residues. V lost 3 bases and J 8 bases, leaving 13 bases between the germline ends.

This clone was counted between two and nine times. The V call is TRBV12-2, the J call TRBJ1-2; TRBD1 is taken as the D call from the table, unchecked against the DNA. TRBV12-2 is a listed pseudogene. This CDR3 has 16 amino acids. Written as DNA, the CDR3 is TGTGCAAGTCCCAACGACAGGCCCGATCAGGAGTATGGCTACACCTTC. Translation gives CASPNDRPDQEYGYTF.

This clone turned up a few times. J is TRBJ2-7 and V is TRBV28, with 8 bases that match TRBD2. Germline CDR1 is MDHEN and CDR2 is SYDVKM. Trimming took 5 bases from V and 5 from J; bases not matched to a gene: 11. CDR3 size: 15 residues. The CDR3 protein is CASSEIGGGSHEQYF. The DNA for the CDR3 is TGTGCCAGCAGTGAAATCGGGGGGGGGTCCCACGAGCAGTACTTC.

The chain is built from TRBV2 and TRBJ2-1; 9 bases fit TRBD2. V dropped 10 bases and J dropped 7; count of bases not matched to a gene: 11. This CDR3 spans 14 amino acids. The germline V gene encodes CDR1 SNHLY and CDR2 FYNNEI. CDR3 nucleotides: TGTGCCACCTTAGCGGGAGTCCCCCTTAATGAGCAGTTCTTC. It translates to CATLAGVPLNEQFF.

This clone was seen only a few times. The gene calls are TRBV9 and TRBJ2-4; a possible D gene is TRBD1 (5 bases). Germline CDR1 reads SGDLS; CDR2 reads YYNGEE. The CDR3 is made up of 17 amino acids. The V gene lost 4 bases and the J gene lost 6 bases, with 23 bases spanning the gap. The CDR3 here is CASSPGSDTWVGNIQYF. DNA of the CDR3: TGTGCCAGCAGCCCCGGGTCGGACACCTGGGTTGGAAACATTCAGTACTTC.

This chain uses TRBV7-2 with TRBJ2-5; D is undetermined. The V and J ends lost 1 base and 7 bases respectively, with 13 bases between them. The CDR3 loop spans 14 amino acids. Germline CDR1 and CDR2: SGHTA and FQGNSA. The CDR3, as DNA: TGTGCCAGCAGCTTAGAACTCACCTCTGGGACCCAGTACTTC. It is translated as CASSLELTSGTQYF.

J is TRBJ2-5 and V is TRBV7-2; TRBD1 is a possible D gene (5 bases). This CDR3 is built from 14 residues. V lost 5 bases, J lost 0 bases, and 10 bases lay in between. Germline CDR1 and CDR2: SGHTA and FQGNSA. Written as DNA, the CDR3 is TGTGCCAGCAGCCTCGGACACCACCAAGAGACCCAGTACTTC. Amino acids: CASSLGHHQETQYF.

A remark on this clone: Its ends do not fully match the called genes, so a read error is possible. This chain joins TRBV9 and TRBJ1-4; D is possibly TRBD1 (5 bases). This CDR3 region has 11 residues. The V gene's germline CDR1 is SGDLS and CDR2 YYNGEE. The CDR3 nucleotides read TGTGCCAGCAGCGTAGTGGGGGGAACTGTATTT. This translates into CASSVVGGTVF. The whole variable domain, filled in from reference TRBV9 and TRBJ1-4, reads DSGVTQTPKHLITATGQRVTLRCSPRSGDLSVYWYQQSLDQGLQFLIQYYNGEERAKGNILERFSAQQFPDLHSELNLSSLELGDSALYFCASSVVGGTVFGSGTQLSVL.

The rearrangement uses TRBV7-9 and TRBJ2-1, with TRBD1 matching over 9 bases. The J segment lost 9 bases and the V segment lost 5 bases, leaving 11 bases of the junction unmatched. The germline gives CDR1 SEHNR, CDR2 FQNEAQ (reference sequence). The CDR3 consists of 15 residues. The CDR3 DNA is TGTGCCAGCAGCGCCGCCGGGACAGGGTGGTCTGAGCAGTTCTTC. It encodes CASSAAGTGWSEQFF. The variable domain in full, completed from reference TRBV7-9 and TRBJ2-1, reads DTGVSQNPRHKITKRGQNVTFRCDPISEHNRLYWYRQTLGQGPEFLTYFQNEAQLEKSRLLSDRFSAERPKGSFSTLEIQRTEQGDSAMYLCASSAAGTGWSEQFFGPGTRLTVL.

The chain recombines TRBV27 with TRBJ1-3, with 7 positions matching TRBD1. Unmatched junction bases numbered 4, after V lost 2 bases and J lost 0 bases. Germline V gene lookup returns CDR1 MNHEY and CDR2 SMNVEV (reference sequence). The CDR3 is 16 residues long. This chain's CDR3 is CASSLGTANSGNTIYF. CDR3 sequence (DNA): TGTGCCAGCAGTTTAGGGACAGCGAACTCTGGAAACACCATATATTTT.

This chain joins TRBV6-1 and TRBJ2-5, with 7 bases identical to TRBD1. The CDR3 is made up of 16 amino acids. Germline V gene sequence: CDR1 MNHNS, CDR2 SASEGT. The J segment lost 0 bases and the V segment lost 5 bases, leaving 9 bases of the junction unmatched. CDR3 loop: CASSQDRVEYQETQYF. The CDR3, as DNA: TGTGCCAGCAGTCAAGACAGGGTGGAGTACCAAGAGACCCAGTACTTC.

This clone was counted only a few times. This chain links TRBV6-1 with TRBJ2-1, with 9 bases matching TRBD2. The CDR3 contains 15 residues. The ends lost 2 bases at V and 8 bases at J; junction bases unmatched: 7. CDR1 MNHNS and CDR2 SASEGT come from the germline V gene. CDR3: CASSELAGGPHEQFF. The CDR3 DNA follows: TGTGCCAGCAGTGAATTGGCGGGAGGGCCCCATGAGCAGTTCTTC.

This sequence joins TRBV7-2 and TRBJ2-1, with 9 bases fitting TRBD2. The CDR3 runs 18 residues. V dropped 1 base and J dropped 5; count of bases not matched to a gene: 12. Germline V gene data show CDR1 as SGHTA and CDR2 as FQGNSA. Here the CDR3 DNA reads TGTGCCAGCAGCTTAGTTATAGCGGGGGCCGCCCCTAACAATGAGCAGTTCTTC. Its translation: CASSLVIAGAAPNNEQFF.

The chain employs TRBV15 and TRBJ2-1; possible D gene TRBD2, 6 bases. The CDR3 has 15 amino acids. Deletions cut 5 bases from V and 2 bases from J, with 13 bases between. Germline V gene data show CDR1 as LNHNV and CDR2 as YYDKDF (reference sequence). The CDR3 here is CATSARERPYNEQFF. The CDR3 DNA is TGTGCCACCAGCGCCCGGGAGAGGCCCTACAATGAGCAGTTCTTC.

Comments on this clone: At one of its ends the junction is not consistent with the germline gene, which may arise from a read error. The V call is TRBV30, the J call TRBJ2-7, with 10 bases that match TRBD1. CDR3 size: 14 residues. Per germline, CDR1 GTSNPN and CDR2 SVGIG (reference sequence). The DNA of the CDR3 is TGTGCCTTGAGTCATGGACAGGGGGCCTACGAGCAGTACTTC. Translation: CALSHGQGAYEQYF.

The chain links TRBV9 to TRBJ2-1, with a weak D call TRBD2 (6 bases). Germline V gene lookup returns CDR1 SGDLS and CDR2 YYNGEE. This CDR3 has 14 amino acids. V lost 1 base and J 8 bases, leaving 13 bases between the germline ends. Written as DNA, the CDR3 is TGTGCCAGCAGCGTAATCAATAGCGGCGATGAGCAGTTCTTC. Translated: CASSVINSGDEQFF.